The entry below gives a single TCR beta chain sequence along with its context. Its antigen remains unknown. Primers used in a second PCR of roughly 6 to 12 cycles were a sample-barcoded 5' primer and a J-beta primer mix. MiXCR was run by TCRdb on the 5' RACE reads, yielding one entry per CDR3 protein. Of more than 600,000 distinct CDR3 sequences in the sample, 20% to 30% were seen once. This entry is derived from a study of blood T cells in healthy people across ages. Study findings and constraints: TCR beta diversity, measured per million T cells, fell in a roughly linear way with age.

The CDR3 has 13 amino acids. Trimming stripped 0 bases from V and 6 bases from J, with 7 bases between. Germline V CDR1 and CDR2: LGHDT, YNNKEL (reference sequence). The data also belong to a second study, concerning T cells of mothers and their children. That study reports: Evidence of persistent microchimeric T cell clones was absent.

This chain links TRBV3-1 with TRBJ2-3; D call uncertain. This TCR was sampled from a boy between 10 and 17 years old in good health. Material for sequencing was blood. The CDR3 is CASSQDPRDTQYF. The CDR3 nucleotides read TGTGCCAGCAGCCAAGATCCGAGGGATACGCAGTATTTT.